Below are 14 T cell receptor beta chains sequenced from a single sample in a study of blood T cell repertoires in COVID-19. TCRdb's table, derived via immunoSEQ multiplex PCR, lists solely in-frame clones and lacks some. The sample has a few hundred thousand clones; around 89% are singletons. The source material was peripheral blood. The receptors stem from a man aged 30 to 45 with acute or convalescent COVID-19.

The chain employs TRBV2 and TRBJ1-2, with 9 bases aligning to TRBD1. Germline V lookup: CDR1 SNHLY, CDR2 FYNNEI. The V segment lost 7 bases and the J segment 8 bases; nucleotides outside the gene matches: 8. This CDR3 has 13 amino acids. This CDR3 reads CASTGQGIRGYTF. For the CDR3, the DNA is TGTGCCAGCACTGGACAGGGGATAAGGGGCTACACCTTC.

This clone was observed once. The CDR3: CATSRVIRDSTDTQYF. The DNA for the CDR3 is TGTGCCACCAGCAGAGTGATCCGGGATAGCACAGATACGCAGTATTTT. The chain uses TRBV15 and TRBJ2-3; weak D call: TRBD2 (5 bases). Germline-derived CDR1 and CDR2 are LNHNV and YYDKDF (reference sequence). Trimming took off 1 base at V and 0 bases at J, with 11 bases between the two ends. The CDR3 runs 16 residues.

A note on this clone: Additional DNA sequences in this sample encode the identical CDR3. This chain joins TRBV2 and TRBJ1-1, with a weak D call TRBD1 (6 bases). Deletions cut 4 bases from V and 4 bases from J, with 10 bases between. Germline lookup yields CDR1 SNHLY and CDR2 FYNNEI. The CDR3 has 13 amino acids. CDR3 residues: CASSAGEGTEAFF. DNA for the CDR3: TGTGCCAGCAGTGCAGGGGAGGGCACTGAAGCTTTCTTT.

The chain uses TRBV6-5 and TRBJ1-2, with 11 nucleotides matching TRBD1. V shed 5 bases and J 4 bases; nucleotides not matched to a gene: 6. CDR3 length: 15 amino acids. Germline V gene lookup returns CDR1 MNHEY and CDR2 SVGAGI. CDR3 DNA: TGTGCCAGCAGTAACCGGGACAGGGGGACCTATGGCTACACCTTC. It specifies CASSNRDRGTYGYTF.

The chain carries TRBV9 and TRBJ2-3; TRBD2 aligns across 10 bases. The CDR3 runs 15 residues. Germline CDR1 reads SGDLS; CDR2 reads YYNGEE. V shed 4 bases, J shed 3 bases, and the junction held 5 bases outside the gene matches. DNA of the CDR3: TGTGCCAGCAGCACTACTAGCGGGGCAACAGATACGCAGTATTTT. Translating gives CASSTTSGATDTQYF.

This clone has only one observation. This chain connects TRBV25-1 to TRBJ1-3; a possible D gene is TRBD1 (6 bases). Trimming took 7 bases from V and 2 from J, leaving 9 bases between them. This CDR3 has 13 amino acids. Germline CDR1 is MGHDK and CDR2 is SYGVNS. CDR3 in amino acids: CASKQGAGNTIYF. The CDR3 coding sequence is TGTGCCAGCAAACAGGGAGCTGGAAACACCATATATTTT.

This chain uses TRBV6-5 with TRBJ1-6; 9 bases match TRBD1. The germline V gene has CDR1 MNHEY and CDR2 SVGAGI. Losses at the gene ends were 9 bases for V and 6 bases for J; bases not matched to a gene: 9. The CDR3 is 15 residues long. The CDR3 reads CASDFGDRVNSPLHF. As DNA, the CDR3 is TGTGCCAGTGACTTCGGGGACAGGGTTAATTCACCCCTCCACTTT.

J is TRBJ1-5 and V is TRBV28; D not certain. V dropped 5 bases and J dropped 7 bases, with 18 bases sitting between them. CDR3 length: 15 residues. Germline V gene lookup returns CDR1 MDHEN and CDR2 SYDVKM. Here the CDR3 DNA reads TGTGCCAGCAGTCCCGCGGGTTTTAACGGACAGCCCCAGCATTTT. Translating gives CASSPAGFNGQPQHF.

This chain joins TRBV3-1 (or the pseudogene TRBV3-2) and TRBJ1-2; 9 bases agree with TRBD1. The length of the CDR3 is 15 residues. The J segment lost 7 bases and the V segment lost 3 bases, leaving 9 bases of the junction unmatched. Germline CDR1 and CDR2: LGHDT and YNNKEL (reference sequence). The CDR3 nucleotides are TGTGCCAGCAGCCAGGATAACAGGGGGCAGGTTGGCTACACCTTC. It encodes CASSQDNRGQVGYTF.

This clone came up a few times. The chain employs TRBV6-1 and TRBJ1-2, with TRBD1 as a possible D gene (5 bases). V lost 1 base and J 5 bases, leaving 11 bases between the germline ends. Germline V gene sequence: CDR1 MNHNS, CDR2 SASEGT. This CDR3 has 14 amino acids. For the CDR3, the DNA is TGTGCCAGCAGTGAAGGTGACAGTGTATATGGCTACACCTTC. Translation gives CASSEGDSVYGYTF.

The chain joins TRBV10-2 to TRBJ1-2; 10 bases fit TRBD1. The CDR3 is made up of 14 amino acids. Unmatched junction bases numbered 5, after V lost 7 bases and J lost 3 bases. The germline V gene has CDR1 WSHSY and CDR2 SAAADI. The CDR3 DNA sequence: TGCGCCAGCACAAGGACAGGGGGAGACTATGGCTACACCTTC. Translating gives CASTRTGGDYGYTF.

The gene calls are TRBV12-3 or TRBV12-4 and TRBJ2-1; 7 positions agree with TRBD2. Trimming cost V 3 bases and J 11 bases; bases outside gene matches: 7. This CDR3 comprises 13 residues. As DNA, the CDR3 is TGTGCCAGCAGTTTTGGCGGGAGCCGTAAGCAGTTCTTC. Protein product: CASSFGGSRKQFF.

The genes are TRBV7-8 and TRBJ1-5, with a weak D call TRBD1 (6 bases). The CDR3 extends over 14 amino acids. Trimming shortened V by 8 bases and J by 0 bases, and 11 bases separated the two germline ends. The V gene's germline CDR1 is SGHVS and CDR2 FQNEAQ. The CDR3 protein is CASRDTYSNQPQHF. Written as DNA, the CDR3 is TGTGCCAGCCGGGACACATATAGCAATCAGCCCCAGCATTTT.

The gene calls are TRBV7-8 and TRBJ2-2, with TRBD2 identical over 8 bases. The CDR3 loop spans 15 amino acids. Germline-derived CDR1 and CDR2 are SGHVS and FQNEAQ. Losses at the gene ends were 5 bases for V and 6 bases for J; bases not matched to a gene: 8. The CDR3 reads CASSRAWREAGELFF. The CDR3 DNA sequence: TGTGCCAGCAGCCGAGCCTGGCGGGAGGCCGGGGAGCTGTTTTTT.